These 17 T cell receptor beta chains originate from one sample sequenced in a study of shared clonotypes between healthy human individuals. Some clones are missing from TCRdb's copy, which holds only in-frame ones; the method was immunoSEQ multiplex PCR. The table lists some 380,000 clones, about 96% of them singletons. Sequencing was performed on memory CD8+ T cells sorted from blood. Subset of the sample: CD45RO+ cells pooled with CCR7-negative TemRA cells. These receptors all stem from a man aged 25-40 years in good health.

The chain is built from TRBV4-2 and TRBJ2-2; 12 bases match TRBD2. The J segment lost 6 bases and the V segment lost 2 bases, leaving 10 bases of the junction unmatched. CDR1 is LGHNA, CDR2 YNFKEQ, per germline. The CDR3 runs 18 residues. This CDR3 reads CASSQPTSGRGRPGELFF. The CDR3 coding sequence is TGTGCCAGCAGCCAACCGACTAGCGGGAGAGGAAGACCCGGGGAGCTGTTTTTT.

Remarks on this clone: This sample includes further DNA sequences coding for the same CDR3. V gene TRBV5-1 combines with J gene TRBJ2-3, with TRBD2 as a possible D gene (5 bases). Trimming removed 0 bases from V and 1 base from J, with 9 bases in between. This CDR3 spans 15 amino acids. Germline CDR1 SGHRS, CDR2 YFSETQ. This chain's CDR3 is CASSLGGPGTDTQYF. DNA for the CDR3: TGCGCCAGCAGCTTGGGAGGGCCCGGCACAGATACGCAGTATTTT.

The V call is TRBV30, the J call TRBJ1-5; D ambiguous. Trimming cost V 5 bases and J 0 bases, with 8 bases left between them. The CDR3 is 13 residues long. The germline V gene has CDR1 GTSNPN and CDR2 SVGIG (reference sequence). The CDR3 spells CAWSSDSNQPQHF. CDR3 sequence (DNA): TGTGCCTGGTCCTCTGATAGCAATCAGCCCCAGCATTTT.

This chain connects TRBV2 to TRBJ2-2; D gene unclear. V gave up 7 bases and J gave up 0 bases, with 9 bases separating them. The CDR3 is made up of 14 amino acids. Germline V lookup: CDR1 SNHLY, CDR2 FYNNEI. The CDR3 DNA sequence: TGTGCCAGCAATCCGCGGACGAACACCGGGGAGCTGTTTTTT. Encoded protein: CASNPRTNTGELFF.

The genes are TRBV25-1 and TRBJ1-2; D not resolved. The ends were cut back, 6 bases at V and 8 bases at J, with 7 bases in the middle. Germline CDR1 reads MGHDK; CDR2 reads SYGVNS. The CDR3 consists of 10 residues. CDR3 nucleotides: TGTGCCAGCAGGGGAGGCGGCTACACCTTC. Amino acid sequence: CASRGGGYTF.

V usage is TRBV5-5 and J usage is TRBJ2-7, with 7 bases fitting TRBD2. Germline assignment: CDR1 SGHKS and CDR2 YYEKEE (reference sequence). The CDR3 spans 13 residues. V gave up 1 base and J gave up 2 bases; unmatched junction bases: 0. CDR3 loop: CASSLTSAYEQYF. The CDR3 DNA reads as TGTGCCAGCAGCTTGACTAGCGCCTACGAGCAGTACTTC.

To note about this clone: The same CDR3 arises from other DNA sequences in this sample as well. This chain connects TRBV5-1 to TRBJ2-2; D not resolved. Germline-derived CDR1 and CDR2 are SGHRS and YFSETQ. The V end was cut by 0 bases, the J end by 4 bases, with 4 bases between. The CDR3 runs 13 residues. The CDR3 nucleotides are TGCGCCAGCAGCTTGGAGGGCACCGGGGAGCTGTTTTTT. This gives the protein CASSLEGTGELFF. The complete variable domain, with remaining parts taken from reference TRBV5-1 and TRBJ2-2, reads KAGVTQTPRYLIKTRGQQVTLSCSPISGHRSVSWYQQTPGQGLQFLFEYFSETQRNKGNFPGRFSGRQFSNSRSEMNVSTLELGDSALYLCASSLEGTGELFFGEGSRLTVL.

The chain recombines TRBV7-9 with TRBJ1-5; D is undetermined. The V end lost 3 bases, the J end lost 6 bases, and 12 bases lay between the germline ends. Germline values: CDR1 SEHNR, CDR2 FQNEAQ (reference sequence). The CDR3 extends over 14 amino acids. The CDR3 sequence: CASSLGPEGQPQHF. The CDR3 region has the DNA TGTGCCAGCAGCTTGGGCCCGGAGGGTCAGCCCCAGCATTTT.

The chain is built from TRBV7-2 and TRBJ2-2; 7 nucleotides align to TRBD2. From germline, CDR1 is SGHTA and CDR2 FQGNSA. V gave up 0 bases and J gave up 5 bases; unmatched junction bases: 0. The CDR3 contains 14 residues. CDR3 nucleotides: TGTGCCAGCAGCTTAGCTAGCGGGACCGGGGAGCTGTTTTTT. It translates to CASSLASGTGELFF. The variable domain in full, completed from reference TRBV7-2 and TRBJ2-2, reads GAGVSQSPSNKVTEKGKDVELRCDPISGHTALYWYRQSLGQGLEFLIYFQGNSAPDKSGLPSDRFSAERTGGSVSTLTIQRTQQEDSAVYLCASSLASGTGELFFGEGSRLTVL.

This clone occurred once. The V gene is TRBV7-2, the J gene TRBJ2-7; D perhaps matches TRBD2 (6 bases). Germline V gene lookup returns CDR1 SGHTA and CDR2 FQGNSA. The CDR3 runs 13 residues. V lost 2 bases to trimming and J lost 3 bases, with 8 bases between them. The CDR3 reads CASSLSGDYEQYF. CDR3 in DNA: TGTGCCAGCAGCTTATCGGGGGACTACGAGCAGTACTTC.

V is TRBV6-6 and J is TRBJ2-3; D gene unclear. The germline V gene has CDR1 MNHNY and CDR2 SVGAGI (reference sequence). CDR3 size: 15 residues. V dropped 0 bases and J dropped 4 bases, with 11 bases sitting between them. CDR3 nucleotides: TGTGCCAGCAGTTACTCCATTATCGGGCCAGATACGCAGTATTTT. This codes for CASSYSIIGPDTQYF.

CDR3 in DNA: TGTGCCAGCAGCTTAGCGTTGGTTGCGGGGGCGAACACCGGGGAGCTGTTTTTT. Protein: CASSLALVAGANTGELFF. V gene TRBV7-9 combines with J gene TRBJ2-2; 7 nucleotides agree with TRBD2. The V and J ends lost 0 bases and 0 bases, in that order; junction bases with no gene match: 7. The CDR3 runs to 18 residues. Germline V gives CDR1 SEHNR, CDR2 FQNEAQ (reference sequence).

The chain couples TRBV5-1 to TRBJ2-7, with 7 bases matching TRBD1. The ends lost 3 bases at V and 2 bases at J; junction bases unmatched: 5. Germline-derived CDR1 and CDR2 are SGHRS and YFSETQ. The CDR3 extends over 14 amino acids. The CDR3 sequence is CASSSGTATYEQYF. The DNA for the CDR3 is TGCGCCAGCAGCTCAGGGACAGCAACCTACGAGCAGTACTTC.

The V call is TRBV4-1, the J call TRBJ1-5; D gene unclear. Trimming cost V 0 bases and J 5 bases, with 20 bases left between them. There are 18 residues in the CDR3. Germline V CDR1 and CDR2: MGHRA, YSYEKL. The CDR3, as DNA: TGCGCCAGCAGCCAAGATGGCACTCTGGGAGACCCCCATCAGCCCCAGCATTTT. Translated: CASSQDGTLGDPHQPQHF.

This chain uses TRBV7-3 with TRBJ2-7; D perhaps matches TRBD1 (6 bases). This CDR3 spans 15 amino acids. V was clipped by 5 bases and J by 6 bases, with 20 bases between them. The germline gives CDR1 SGHTA, CDR2 FQGTGA. CDR3 sequence reads: CASSRLGQGKSEQYF. The CDR3 DNA reads as TGTGCCAGCAGCCGCCTTGGGCAGGGGAAAAGCGAGCAGTACTTC.

The rearrangement links TRBV11-2 to TRBJ1-3; TRBD1 agrees at 11 bases. Per the germline V gene, CDR1 is SGHAT and CDR2 is FQNNGV. CDR3 size: 12 residues. The CDR3 DNA reads TGTGCGGACAGGGGGCTGGGAAACACCATATATTTT. Translating gives CADRGLGNTIYF.

This chain links TRBV4-2 with TRBJ2-7, with TRBD1 as a possible D gene (6 bases). The CDR3 totals 16 residues. V lost 0 bases, J lost 8 bases, and 20 bases lay in between. Germline V gene sequence: CDR1 LGHNA, CDR2 YNFKEQ. The CDR3 DNA follows: TGTGCCAGCAGCCAAGATAGGATGGGGGCGTTACGACAGCAGTACTTC. This sequence encodes CASSQDRMGALRQQYF.